This entry describes one TCR beta chain. This clone was counted a few times. The target of this receptor is not known. No qualities accompany the bases; no much larger clone lies one base away. These data are taken from a study of a mutant IDH1 vaccine in newly diagnosed glioma (dated by TCRdb to the early 2020s). Study-wide context: Across visits V03 through V10, patients got a total of eight vaccinations, given in weeks 1, 3, 5, 7, 11, 15, 19 and 23. Of the 25 to 40 treated patients, about 62% were male and around 40% were female, and the mean age was approximately 39 years. Longitudinal TCRB deep sequencing was performed for about two dozen treated patients wherever samples were available for exploratory analyses. Prior to enrollment, standard therapy consisting of radiotherapy alone, temozolomide alone, or radiochemotherapy with temozolomide had been administered to patients, with the combination being received by most patients. Peripheral blood was collected at six visits: V03 (baseline), V05, V07, V10, V12 and V13. Vaccination began 4-6 weeks after radiotherapy alone, or alongside temozolomide cycles in the chemotherapy-containing groups. Study-wide conclusions, independent of this receptor: Selection of PBMC samples for TCRB deep sequencing was based on availability. Pseudoprogression seemed to be unrelated to changes in the top peripheral T cell clonotypes found by TCRB sequencing. The authors noted that analyses of patient blood samples could not be reproduced because of sample limitations. Across multiple MHC alleles, vaccine-induced immune responses were seen in nearly 95% of patients.

Measured from the cysteine to the phenylalanine, the CDR3 is 14 residues long. Only the CDR3 portion is preserved as DNA: 42 bases, with reading frame beginning at the first base. V sheds 6 bases and J sheds 0 bases, leaving 9 bases between their ends. As encoded in the germline V gene, CDR1 is ENHRY while CDR2 is SYGVKD. The sample's time point label, in plain terms: week 11, during vaccination. Every vaccine dose consisted of 300 ug of a 20-mer mutant IDH1 peptide in Montanide, administered subcutaneously together with topical imiquimod. The donors had newly diagnosed IDH1-mutant astrocytomas of WHO grade 3 or 4 that showed loss of nuclear ATRX. The samples were drawn from NOA16, a multicentre, single-arm, open-label phase I trial in Germany that tested a mutant IDH1 peptide vaccine in humans for the first time. Genomic DNA for TCRB sequencing was extracted from EDTA blood using the DNeasy Blood and Tissue Kit.

The library was prepared using the immunoSEQ multiplex PCR assay. Following the manufacturer's protocol, the hsTCRB Kit was used to amplify rearranged TCR beta chain sequences. Sequencing of TCRB libraries was carried out on an Illumina MiSeq. On the authors' methods: The proprietary platform of the kit vendor was used for demultiplexing, trimming and gene mapping. What TCRdb holds here is the immuneACCESS table cut down to in-frame rearrangements. Part of the clones is not present; checked against another copy, under half of the missing clones reflect an unresolved V gene, and the others are unexplained. V, J and clone size were drawn from that table, and D and trimming were deduced from the DNA. The sample has about 24,000 clones on record, roughly 78% of them singletons. Jointly, the top ten make up around 8% of the sample.

This specimen was PBMCs, taken from a glioma patient whose treatment included an IDH1 peptide vaccine. The origin of this receptor is a man aged 35-49 years with glioma. The rearrangement joined TRBV10-3 to TRBJ1-5; the D segment cannot be called with confidence. The DNA sequence follows: TGTGCCATCAGCCAGAGCTATAGCAATCAGCCCCAGCATTTT. This translates into CAISQSYSNQPQHF.